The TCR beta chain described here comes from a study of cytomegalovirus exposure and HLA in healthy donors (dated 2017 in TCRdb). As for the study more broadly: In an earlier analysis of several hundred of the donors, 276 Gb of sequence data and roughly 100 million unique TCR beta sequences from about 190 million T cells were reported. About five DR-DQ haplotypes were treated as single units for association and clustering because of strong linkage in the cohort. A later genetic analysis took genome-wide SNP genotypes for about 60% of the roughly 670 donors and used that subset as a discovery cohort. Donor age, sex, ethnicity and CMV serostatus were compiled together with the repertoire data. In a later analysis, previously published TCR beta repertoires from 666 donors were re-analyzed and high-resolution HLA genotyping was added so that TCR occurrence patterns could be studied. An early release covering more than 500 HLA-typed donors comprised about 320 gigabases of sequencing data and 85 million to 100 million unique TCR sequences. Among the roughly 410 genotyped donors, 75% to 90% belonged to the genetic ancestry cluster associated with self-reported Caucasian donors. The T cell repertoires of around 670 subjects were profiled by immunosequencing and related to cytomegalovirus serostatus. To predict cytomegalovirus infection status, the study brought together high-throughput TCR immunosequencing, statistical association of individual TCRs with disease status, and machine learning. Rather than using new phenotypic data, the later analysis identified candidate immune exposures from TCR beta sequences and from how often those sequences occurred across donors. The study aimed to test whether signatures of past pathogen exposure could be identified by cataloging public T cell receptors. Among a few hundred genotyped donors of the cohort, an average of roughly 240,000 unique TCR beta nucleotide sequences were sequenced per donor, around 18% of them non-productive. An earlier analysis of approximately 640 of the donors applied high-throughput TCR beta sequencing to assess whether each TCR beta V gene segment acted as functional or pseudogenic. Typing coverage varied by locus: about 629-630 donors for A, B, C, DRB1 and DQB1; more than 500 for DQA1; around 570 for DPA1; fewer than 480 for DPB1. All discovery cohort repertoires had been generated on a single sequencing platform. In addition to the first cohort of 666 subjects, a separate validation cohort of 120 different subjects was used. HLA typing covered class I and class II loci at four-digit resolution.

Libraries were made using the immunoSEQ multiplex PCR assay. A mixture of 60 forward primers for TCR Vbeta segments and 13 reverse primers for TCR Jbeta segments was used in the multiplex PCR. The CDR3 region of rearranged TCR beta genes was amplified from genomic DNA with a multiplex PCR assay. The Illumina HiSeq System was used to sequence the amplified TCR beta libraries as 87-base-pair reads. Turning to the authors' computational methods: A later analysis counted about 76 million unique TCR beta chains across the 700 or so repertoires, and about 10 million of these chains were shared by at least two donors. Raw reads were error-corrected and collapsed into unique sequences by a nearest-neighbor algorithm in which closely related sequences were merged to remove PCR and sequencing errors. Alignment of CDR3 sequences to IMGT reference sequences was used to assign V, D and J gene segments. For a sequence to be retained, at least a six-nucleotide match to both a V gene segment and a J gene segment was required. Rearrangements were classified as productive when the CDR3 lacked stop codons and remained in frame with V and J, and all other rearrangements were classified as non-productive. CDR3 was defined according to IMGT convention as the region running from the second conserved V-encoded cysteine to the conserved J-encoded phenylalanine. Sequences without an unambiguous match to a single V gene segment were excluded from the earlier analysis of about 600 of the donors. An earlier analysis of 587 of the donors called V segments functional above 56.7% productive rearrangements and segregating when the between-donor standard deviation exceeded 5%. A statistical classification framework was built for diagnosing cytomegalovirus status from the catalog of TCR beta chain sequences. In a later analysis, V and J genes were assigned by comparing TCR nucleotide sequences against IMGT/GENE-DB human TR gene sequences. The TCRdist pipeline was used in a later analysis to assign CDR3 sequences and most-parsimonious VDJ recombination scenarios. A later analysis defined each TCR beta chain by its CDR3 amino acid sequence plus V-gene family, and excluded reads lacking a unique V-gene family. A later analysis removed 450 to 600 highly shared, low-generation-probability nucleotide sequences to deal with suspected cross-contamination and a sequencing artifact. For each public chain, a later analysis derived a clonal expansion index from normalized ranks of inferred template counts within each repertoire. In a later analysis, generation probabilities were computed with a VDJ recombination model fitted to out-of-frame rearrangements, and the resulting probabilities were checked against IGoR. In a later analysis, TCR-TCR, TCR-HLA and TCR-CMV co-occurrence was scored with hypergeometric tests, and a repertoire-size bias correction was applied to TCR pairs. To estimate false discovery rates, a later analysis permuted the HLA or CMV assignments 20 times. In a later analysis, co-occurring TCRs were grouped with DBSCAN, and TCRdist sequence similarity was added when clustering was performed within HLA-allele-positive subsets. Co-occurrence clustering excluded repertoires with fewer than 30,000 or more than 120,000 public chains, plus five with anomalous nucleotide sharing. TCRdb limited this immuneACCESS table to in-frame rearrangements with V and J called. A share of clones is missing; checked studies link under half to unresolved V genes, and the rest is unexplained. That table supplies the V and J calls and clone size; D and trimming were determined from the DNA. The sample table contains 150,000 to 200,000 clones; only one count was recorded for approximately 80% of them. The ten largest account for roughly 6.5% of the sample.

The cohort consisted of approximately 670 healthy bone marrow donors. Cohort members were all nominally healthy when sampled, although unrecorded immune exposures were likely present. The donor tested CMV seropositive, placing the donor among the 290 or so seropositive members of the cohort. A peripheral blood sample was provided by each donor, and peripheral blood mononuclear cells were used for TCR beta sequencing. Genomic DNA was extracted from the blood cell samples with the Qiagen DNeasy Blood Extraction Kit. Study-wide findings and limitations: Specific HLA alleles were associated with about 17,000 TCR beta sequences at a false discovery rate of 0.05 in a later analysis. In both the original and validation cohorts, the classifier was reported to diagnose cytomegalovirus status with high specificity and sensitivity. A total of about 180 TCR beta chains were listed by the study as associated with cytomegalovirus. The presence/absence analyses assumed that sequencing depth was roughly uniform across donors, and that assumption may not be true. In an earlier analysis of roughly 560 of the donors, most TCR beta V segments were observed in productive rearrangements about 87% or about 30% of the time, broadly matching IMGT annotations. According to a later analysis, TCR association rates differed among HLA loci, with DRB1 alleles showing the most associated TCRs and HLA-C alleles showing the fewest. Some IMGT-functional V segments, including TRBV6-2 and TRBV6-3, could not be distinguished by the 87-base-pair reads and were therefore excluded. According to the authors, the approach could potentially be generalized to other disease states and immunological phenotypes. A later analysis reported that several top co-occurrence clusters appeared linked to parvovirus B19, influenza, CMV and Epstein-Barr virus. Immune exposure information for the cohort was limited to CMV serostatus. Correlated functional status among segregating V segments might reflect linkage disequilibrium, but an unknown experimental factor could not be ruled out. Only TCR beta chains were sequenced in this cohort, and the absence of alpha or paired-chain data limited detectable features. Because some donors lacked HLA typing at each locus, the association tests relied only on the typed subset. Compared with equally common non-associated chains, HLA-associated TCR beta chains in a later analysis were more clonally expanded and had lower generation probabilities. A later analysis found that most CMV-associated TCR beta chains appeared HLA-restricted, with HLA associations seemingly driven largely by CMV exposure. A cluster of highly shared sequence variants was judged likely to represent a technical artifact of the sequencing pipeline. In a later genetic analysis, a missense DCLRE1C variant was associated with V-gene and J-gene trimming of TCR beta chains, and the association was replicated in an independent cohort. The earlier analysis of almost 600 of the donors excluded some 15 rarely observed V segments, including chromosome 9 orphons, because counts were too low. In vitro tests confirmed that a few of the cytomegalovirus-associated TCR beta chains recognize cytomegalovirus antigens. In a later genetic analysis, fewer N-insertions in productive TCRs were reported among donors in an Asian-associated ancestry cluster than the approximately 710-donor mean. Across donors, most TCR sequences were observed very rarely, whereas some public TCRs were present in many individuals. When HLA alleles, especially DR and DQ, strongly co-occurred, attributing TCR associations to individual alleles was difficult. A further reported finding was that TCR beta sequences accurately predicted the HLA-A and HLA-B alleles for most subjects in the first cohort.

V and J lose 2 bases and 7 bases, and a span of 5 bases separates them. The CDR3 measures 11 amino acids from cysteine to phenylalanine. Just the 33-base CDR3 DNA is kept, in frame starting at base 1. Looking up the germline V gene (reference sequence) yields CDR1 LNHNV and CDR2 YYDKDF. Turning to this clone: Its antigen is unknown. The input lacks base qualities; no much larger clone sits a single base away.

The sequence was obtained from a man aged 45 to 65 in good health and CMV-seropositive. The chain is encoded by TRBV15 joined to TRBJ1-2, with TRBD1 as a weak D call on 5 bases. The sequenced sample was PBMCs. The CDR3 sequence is CATSRRGGYTF. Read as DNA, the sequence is TGTGCCACCAGCAGAAGGGGTGGCTACACCTTC.